A selection of T cell receptor beta chains follows, all from one sample in a study of response to subunit inactivated influenza vaccine. TCRdb passed the RT-PCR reads through MiXCR, listing each CDR3 protein once. Seen here are 450,000 to 550,000 distinct CDR3 sequences, 25% observed once, and the top ten hold approximately 1.9%. Sequences were derived from CD4+ T cells sorted from PBMCs, sampled more than 4 days after vaccination. The receptors derive from a man aged 50 to 60 who received an inactivated influenza vaccine. CDR3s include the opening cysteine and the closing phenylalanine or tryptophan. A D gene is named only where the DNA matches it firmly. Rows give clone size only sometimes, using once, few, many, or a class for an expanded clone.

j_call clone_size v_call d_call cdr3_aa cdr3_nt
TRBJ2-2 few TRBV5-1 NA CASSLEGSPGELFF TGCGCCAGCAGCTTGGAAGGGTCGCCCGGGGAGCTGTTTTTT
TRBJ2-5 NA TRBV29-1 NA CSVEGTKGETQYF TGCAGCGTTGAGGGGACGAAGGGAGAGACCCAGTACTTC
TRBJ2-7 few TRBV10-3 NA CAIGPQNSYEQYF TGTGCCATAGGTCCCCAGAACTCCTACGAGCAGTACTTC
TRBJ1-4 once TRBV28 NA CASSKYGSTSGEKLFF TGTGCCAGCAGTAAATATGGGAGCACATCGGGTGAAAAACTGTTTTTT
TRBJ2-1 NA TRBV28 TRBD2 CASSSGGRAYNEQFF TGTGCCAGCAGTTCGGGGGGGCGCGCCTACAATGAGCAGTTCTTC
TRBJ2-1 NA TRBV5-1 NA CASRVSDSYNEQFF TGCGCCAGCAGGGTTAGCGATTCCTACAATGAGCAGTTCTTC
TRBJ1-5 few TRBV2 NA CASTLYGLRGNQPQHF TGTGCCAGCACCTTATACGGTCTCAGGGGCAATCAGCCCCAGCATTTT
TRBJ2-2 few TRBV24-1 NA CATSDVRLGVRGGTGELFF TGTGCCACCAGTGATGTCCGTCTAGGGGTGAGAGGTGGCACCGGGGAGCTGTTTTTT
TRBJ1-4 NA TRBV6-1 TRBD1 CASSQQGSNEKLFF TGTGCCAGCAGTCAACAGGGGTCTAATGAAAAACTGTTTTTT
TRBJ1-3 few TRBV5-1 NA CASSSGTLSGNTIYF TGCGCCAGCAGCTCAGGGACACTCTCTGGAAACACCATATATTTT
TRBJ2-3 NA TRBV9 TRBD1 CASSRMGQSSTDTQYF TGTGCCAGCAGCCGCATGGGACAGTCTAGCACAGATACGCAGTATTTT
TRBJ2-1 NA TRBV20-1 TRBD2 CSARDTSGENNEQFF TGCAGTGCTAGAGACACTAGCGGGGAGAACAATGAGCAGTTCTTC
TRBJ1-1 few TRBV29-1 TRBD1 CSAEGTGGTEAFF TGCAGCGCCGAAGGGACAGGGGGCACTGAAGCTTTCTTT
TRBJ1-4 NA TRBV7-2 TRBD1 CASSQHRGLVEKLFF TGTGCCAGCAGCCAACACAGGGGGCTTGTTGAAAAACTGTTTTTT
TRBJ1-1 NA TRBV2 NA CAGGGEDTEAFF TGTGCCGGCGGGGGGGAGGACACTGAAGCTTTCTTT
TRBJ1-4 few TRBV20-1 NA CSARGVIAGQTEKLFF TGCAGTGCTAGGGGGGTCATCGCAGGACAAACGGAAAAACTGTTTTTT
TRBJ2-7 few TRBV20-1 TRBD2 CSARASGRVQYF TGCAGTGCTAGAGCTAGCGGGAGGGTGCAGTACTTC
TRBJ2-2 NA TRBV5-6 NA CASSWLRGNTGELFF TGTGCCAGCAGCTGGTTACGAGGGAACACCGGGGAGCTGTTTTTT
TRBJ2-1 few TRBV7-2 TRBD2 CASSLAFERGRNEQFF TGTGCCAGCAGCTTAGCGTTCGAGCGGGGACGGAATGAGCAGTTCTTC
TRBJ1-2 many TRBV5-6 NA CASSFSRYGYTF TGTGCCAGCAGCTTTTCACGTTATGGCTACACCTTC
TRBJ1-5 NA TRBV20-1 NA CSARTAGGQPQHF TGCAGTGCGAGAACGGCAGGCGGTCAGCCCCAGCATTTT
TRBJ2-5 few TRBV6-5 NA CASSYGTAQETQYF TGTGCCAGCAGTTACGGGACCGCTCAAGAGACCCAGTACTTC
TRBJ2-1 few TRBV20-1 NA CSARLGQYNEQFF TGCAGTGCTAGGTTGGGACAATACAATGAGCAGTTCTTC
TRBJ2-7 few TRBV5-1 NA CASSFGNSYEQYF TGCGCCAGCAGCTTTGGCAACTCCTACGAGCAGTACTTC
TRBJ2-7 NA TRBV14 NA CASSQDFTGDEQYF TGTGCCAGCAGCCAAGATTTTACCGGCGACGAGCAGTACTTC
TRBJ2-7 NA TRBV7-9 TRBD1 CASSLAQTGDEQYF TGTGCCAGCAGCTTAGCCCAGACAGGGGACGAGCAGTACTTC
TRBJ2-1 NA TRBV11-1 TRBD2 CASSPFPGLAGATYNEQFF TGTGCCAGCAGCCCATTCCCGGGACTAGCGGGGGCTACCTACAATGAGCAGTTCTTC
TRBJ1-6 NA TRBV20-1 NA CSARNSPLHF TGCAGTGCTAGGAATTCACCCCTCCACTTT
TRBJ1-5 NA TRBV2 TRBD1 CASRVAPGQVNQPQHF TGTGCCAGCAGGGTGGCACCGGGACAGGTCAATCAGCCCCAGCATTTT
TRBJ2-3 few TRBV3-1 NA CASSQSMAGPDTQYF TGTGCCAGCAGCCAAAGCATGGCGGGGCCGGATACGCAGTATTTT
TRBJ1-2 once TRBV20-1 NA CSARDPYDNYGYTF TGCAGTGCTAGAGACCCTTACGATAACTATGGCTACACCTTC
TRBJ2-3 NA TRBV15 TRBD2 CATSGLAGEDTQYF TGTGCCACCAGCGGACTAGCGGGAGAGGATACGCAGTATTTT
TRBJ2-3 few TRBV15 NA CATSRDNIQLRTDTQYF TGTGCCACCAGCAGAGATAACATTCAGCTACGCACAGATACGCAGTATTTT
TRBJ2-3 few TRBV10-3 NA CATQTTDTDTQYF TGTGCCACTCAGACTACAGACACAGATACGCAGTATTTT
TRBJ2-3 NA TRBV5-1 NA CASSLGWGQGLTDTQYF TGCGCCAGCAGCCTAGGATGGGGGCAGGGCCTCACAGATACGCAGTATTTT
TRBJ2-7 few TRBV6-2/TRBV6-3 NA CASIKTGRPYEQYF TGTGCCAGCATAAAAACCGGGCGTCCCTACGAGCAGTACTTC
TRBJ2-7 NA TRBV12-3/TRBV12-4 NA CASSPRGSGMYF TGTGCCAGCAGTCCCCGTGGTAGCGGTATGTACTTC
TRBJ1-2 NA TRBV4-3 TRBD1 CASSQEPTGQGDGYTF TGCGCCAGCAGCCAAGAGCCCACGGGACAGGGGGATGGCTACACCTTC
TRBJ2-7 NA TRBV6-2/TRBV6-3 NA CASSTGTYEQYF TGTGCCAGCAGTACCGGAACCTACGAGCAGTACTTC
TRBJ2-5 many TRBV10-3 TRBD1 CAVGQGVEETQYF TGTGCCGTGGGACAGGGGGTAGAAGAGACCCAGTACTTC
TRBJ1-1 many TRBV20-1 NA CSAKGTENTEAFF TGCAGTGCTAAAGGGACGGAGAACACTGAAGCTTTCTTT